This T cell receptor beta chain was found in a study of T cell changes during pregnancy in multiple sclerosis. Assay: immunoSEQ multiplex PCR; the TCRdb copy retains only in-frame clones and omits some. The sample includes approximately 88,000 clones, roughly 94% of them seen just once. Per germline, CDR1 MNHEY and CDR2 SMNVEV (reference sequence). The ends were cut back, 5 bases at V and 0 bases at J, with 20 bases in the middle. The CDR3 has 18 amino acids. This chain uses TRBV27 with TRBJ1-5; maybe TRBD1 (5 bases). This specimen consisted of peripheral blood, obtained in the third trimester of pregnancy. The TCR originated in a female donor with multiple sclerosis, enrolled in a pregnancy study. CDR3 DNA: TGTGCCAGCAGTCCCCGCGGTATCCGGGACTATAGCAATCAGCCCCAGCATTTT. This translates into CASSPRGIRDYSNQPQHF.